What follows is one T cell receptor beta chain and its context. The data belong to a study of blood T cell repertoires in COVID-19. Assay used: immunoSEQ multiplex PCR; TCRdb lists only in-frame clones, some missing. The sample consists of around 500,000 clones, 88% of them appearing once. The V end lost 6 bases, the J end lost 8 bases, and 10 bases lay between the germline ends. This CDR3 contains 12 residues. The sample was PBMCs or T cells enriched from blood (not recorded which). V gene TRBV12-3 or TRBV12-4 combines with J gene TRBJ1-4; D unresolved. This clonotype was obtained from a woman aged 40 to 50 who had recovered from COVID-19. The CDR3 loop is CASSPEAEKLFF. CDR3 DNA sequence: TGTGCCAGCAGCCCGGAGGCCGAAAAACTGTTTTTT.